This TCR beta chain was sequenced during a study of blood T cell repertoires in COVID-19. Study in general: The study drew acute and convalescent COVID-19 samples from the United States, Italy and Spain.

The data were produced by immunoSEQ multiplex PCR, yet TCRdb's version contains in-frame clones alone and is incomplete. The sample shows nearly 250,000 clones, around 89% of them seen only once. The study recruited exposed participants who had met a COVID-19 case within 2 weeks before entry. Germline V gives CDR1 SEHNR, CDR2 FQNEAQ (reference sequence). The CDR3 sequence is 14 residues long. Germline trimming cut 6 bases from V and 8 bases from J; bases unmatched to any gene: 10. This TCR derives from a man aged 50 to 60 who had been exposed to COVID-19. Sequencing used PBMCs or T cells enriched from blood (not recorded which). The chain carries TRBV7-9 and TRBJ1-3; 7 positions match TRBD1. Here the CDR3 reads CASSYRGPPDTIYF. In nucleotides, the CDR3 is TGTGCCAGCAGTTACAGGGGCCCGCCGGACACCATATATTTT. The entire variable domain, with the rest obtained from reference TRBV7-9 and TRBJ1-3, is as follows: DTGVSQNPRHKITKRGQNVTFRCDPISEHNRLYWYRQTLGQGPEFLTYFQNEAQLEKSRLLSDRFSAERPKGSFSTLEIQRTEQGDSAMYLCASSYRGPPDTIYFGEGSWLTVV.